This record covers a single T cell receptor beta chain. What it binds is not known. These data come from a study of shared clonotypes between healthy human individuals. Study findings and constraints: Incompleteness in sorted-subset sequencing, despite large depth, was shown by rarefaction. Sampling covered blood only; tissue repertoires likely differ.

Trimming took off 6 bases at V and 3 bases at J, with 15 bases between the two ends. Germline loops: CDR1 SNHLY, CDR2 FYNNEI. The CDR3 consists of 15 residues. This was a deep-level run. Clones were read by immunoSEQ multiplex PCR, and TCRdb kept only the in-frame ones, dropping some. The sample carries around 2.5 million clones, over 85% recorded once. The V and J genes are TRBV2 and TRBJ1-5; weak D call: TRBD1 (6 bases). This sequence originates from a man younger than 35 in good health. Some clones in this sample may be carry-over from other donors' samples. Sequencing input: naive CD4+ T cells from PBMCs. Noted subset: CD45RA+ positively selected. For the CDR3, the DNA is TGTGCCAGCAGAGGCGACGGACAGTTCAATCAGCCCCAGCATTTT. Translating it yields CASRGDGQFNQPQHF. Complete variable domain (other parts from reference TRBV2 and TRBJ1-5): EPEVTQTPSHQVTQMGQEVILRCVPISNHLYFYWYRQILGQKVEFLVSFYNNEISEKSEIFDDQFSVERPDGSNFTLKIRSTKLEDSAMYFCASRGDGQFNQPQHFGDGTRLSIL.